This TCR beta chain was retrieved from a study of tumor-infiltrating lymphocytes in primary liver carcinoma. Overall study findings and caveats: Blood fell significantly below tumors in its top-250-clone fraction (p = 0.039). Lesser overlap characterized tumor-adjacent and tumor-blood pairs relative to tumor region pairs.

Co-extracted RNA and DNA came from about 19-30 mg of unsorted bulk tissue. From 500 ng of total RNA, TCR beta-specific cDNA was reverse-transcribed using a constant-region primer. Slightly modified ARM-PCR, run as three nested multiplex PCR rounds, produced the TCR beta libraries. From the multiplex PCR reads, TCRdb called clonotypes with MiXCR, one entry per CDR3 protein. In the table there are tens of thousands of distinct CDR3 sequences, roughly 77% of which are singletons. Only a few counts were recorded for this clonotype. Its antigen is not known. This TCR was sampled from a man aged 40-50 years with primary liver carcinoma and hepatitis B virus infection. The sample comprised liver tumor tissue from sampling region 2. This sample's subset: tumor region T2, inferior pole.

CDR3 loop: CVITSGLAGGGGYEQYF. CDR3 DNA: TGTGTCATAACATCGGGACTAGCGGGAGGTGGAGGTTACGAGCAGTACTTC. The V and J genes are TRBV10-3 and TRBJ2-7; 15 bases map to TRBD2. CDR3 length equals 17 residues. Germline V gene sequence: CDR1 ENHRY, CDR2 SYGVKD.